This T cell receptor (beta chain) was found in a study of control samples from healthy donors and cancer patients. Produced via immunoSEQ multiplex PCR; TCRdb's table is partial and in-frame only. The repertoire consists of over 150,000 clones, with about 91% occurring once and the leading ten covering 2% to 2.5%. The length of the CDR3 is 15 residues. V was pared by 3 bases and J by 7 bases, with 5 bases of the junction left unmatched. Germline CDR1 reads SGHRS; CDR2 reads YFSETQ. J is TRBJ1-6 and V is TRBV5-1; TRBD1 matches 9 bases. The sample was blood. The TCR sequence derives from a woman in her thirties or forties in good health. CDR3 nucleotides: TGCGCCAGCAGCTCCGACAGGGGGAGCAATTCACCCCTCCACTTT. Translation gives CASSSDRGSNSPLHF.